This T cell receptor (beta chain) was sequenced in a study of T-cell reconstitution after alpha-beta-depleted transplantation in children. CDR1 and CDR2 from the germline V gene are SGHTA and FQGNSA. The CDR3 length is 15 residues. The V end was cut by 3 bases, the J end by 7 bases, with 18 bases between. Many counts were recorded for this clonotype. Preparation of the TCRbeta library was carried out with unique molecular identifiers. Each CDR3 protein gets one entry after TCRdb re-called the PCR reads with MiXCR. The table records just over 70,000 distinct CDR3 sequences, 7.3% of them present only once.

This specimen consisted of PBMCs from the stem cell graft donor, obtained from the stem cell graft. The chain carries TRBV7-2 and TRBJ1-2; perhaps TRBD1 as D (6 bases). This TCR derives from a human donor who donated a stem cell graft to a child with acute lymphoblastic leukemia. CDR3 sequence (DNA): TGTGCCAGCAGCTTTCATAGGGGGAGAGAGAGTGGCTACACCTTC. Translation: CASSFHRGRESGYTF.